A single T cell receptor beta chain is shown here with its context. Its antigen is unidentified. Treatment here: roughly ten-day PBMC culture with coronavirus spike peptide pools or control peptides (ViraFEST assay). Samples of CD4+ T cells were obtained from the unexposed donor before the COVID-19 pandemic (2011-2018). Sequence data for DNA of cultured CD4+ T cells were generated by the Oncomine TCR Beta short-read assay. After culture, CD4+ T cells served as the source for genomic DNA extraction. TCRdb re-called the PCR reads with MiXCR, one entry per CDR3 protein. The table shows around 10,000 distinct CDR3 sequences, with 32% occurring only once. The CDR3 has 13 amino acids. Germline lookup yields CDR1 SEHNR and CDR2 FQNEAQ (reference sequence). V lost 6 bases to trimming and J lost 5 bases; unmatched junction nucleotides: 4. This specimen comes from a study of vaccination and CD4 T cells after COVID-19.

The specimen sequenced was CD4+ T cells from blood, cultured in vitro. This TCR was sampled from a human donor in good health. The V call is TRBV7-9, the J call TRBJ2-5; TRBD2 matches 9 bases. In DNA form, the CDR3 reads TGTGCCAGCAGTTCTAGCGGGATGGAGACCCAGTACTTC. This translates into CASSSSGMETQYF.